The sequence of this T cell receptor beta chain was determined in a study of molecular identifiers for immune sequencing clone quantification. Sorting was used to obtain naive CD8 T cells (CD8+CD4-CCR7+CD45RA+). It was with previously described methods and listed TCR primers that bulk TCR libraries were made. One entry per CDR3 protein results from TCRdb running MiXCR on the PCR reads. In the table there are over 300,000 distinct CDR3 sequences, roughly a quarter of which are singletons. Germline V gives CDR1 DFQATT, CDR2 SNEGSKA (reference sequence). The V gene end was trimmed by 3 bases and the J gene end by 7 bases; junction bases not matched to a gene: 13. The length of the CDR3 is 16 residues. Note on this clonotype: Its antigen is still unknown.

Study findings and constraints: Clones above 20 RNA copies contained over 97% of effector molecules but under 1% of naive ones.

The chain couples TRBV20-1 to TRBJ2-5; 11 nucleotides line up with TRBD2. The source is a human donor in good health. Some libraries in this study had Jurkat cell RNA spiked in. Sequencing was performed on naive CD8+ T cells from blood, with Jurkat cell RNA spiked in. Documented subset: FACS-sorted CD8+CD4-CCR7+CD45RA+ naive T cells. For the CDR3, the DNA is TGCAGTGCTAGTGCCCCGAGGCTAGCGGGAGGCTTGACCCAGTACTTC. This codes for CSASAPRLAGGLTQYF.